This T cell receptor beta chain was sequenced in a study of a mutant IDH1 vaccine in newly diagnosed glioma. Libraries were prepared by immunoSEQ multiplex PCR; TCRdb keeps only in-frame clonotypes and omits some of them. The sample yields some 56,000 clones, 60% to 80% seen once. Documented time point: week 47, end of study. Vaccination comprised doses that each held 300 ug of mutant IDH1 20-mer peptide, plus topical imiquimod. About this clone itself: The antigen remains unidentified.

Trimming removed 5 bases from V and 5 bases from J; junction bases left unmatched: 9. The CDR3 consists of 16 residues. Germline values: CDR1 MDHEN, CDR2 SYDVKM. Sequencing used PBMCs, obtained from a glioma patient whose treatment included an IDH1 peptide vaccine. J is TRBJ2-5 and V is TRBV28, with 12 bases fitting TRBD2. The clonotype originates from a man aged 45-65 years with glioma. Here the CDR3 reads CASSRTSGGYWETQYF. The CDR3 nucleotides read TGTGCCAGCAGTCGCACTAGCGGGGGGTATTGGGAGACCCAGTACTTC. The complete variable domain, with remaining parts taken from reference TRBV28 and TRBJ2-5, reads DVKVTQSSRYLVKRTGEKVFLECVQDMDHENMFWYRQDPGLGLRLIYFSYDVKMKEKGDIPEGYSVSREKKERFSLILESASTNQTSMYLCASSRTSGGYWETQYFGPGTRLLVL.